These 24 T cell receptor beta chains originate from one sample sequenced in a study of ipilimumab plus nivolumab after autologous stem cell transplantation. Profiled with immunoSEQ multiplex PCR; TCRdb holds only in-frame clones, not every one. Of approximately 10,000 clones in the sample, around four fifths are singletons; the top ten hold about 8%. Sequenced here: PBMCs, sampled in a trial of ipilimumab plus nivolumab as post-transplant consolidation. These receptors were obtained from a male donor with diffuse large B-cell lymphoma.

The chain links TRBV5-5 to TRBJ1-4; 8 bases map to TRBD1. Trimming took 7 bases from V and 4 from J; bases not matched to a gene: 6. The CDR3 loop spans 14 amino acids. Germline V gene data show CDR1 as SGHKS and CDR2 as YYEKEE (reference sequence). CDR3 in amino acids: CASALGQGNEKLFF. The CDR3 DNA is TGTGCCAGCGCACTAGGACAGGGTAATGAAAAACTGTTTTTT.

The genes are TRBV30 and TRBJ2-5, with a weak D call TRBD2 (5 bases). Between the trimmed V and J ends, which lost 0 bases and 6 bases, there was a span of 11 bases. Germline V gives CDR1 GTSNPN, CDR2 SVGIG (reference sequence). The CDR3 contains 13 residues. This CDR3 is CAWSVESGKTQYF. Here the CDR3 DNA reads TGTGCCTGGAGTGTAGAATCGGGAAAGACCCAGTACTTC. Combining the CDR3 with reference TRBV30 and TRBJ2-5 gives the whole variable domain SQTIHQWPATLVQPVGSPLSLECTVEGTSNPNLYWYRQAAGRGLQLLFYSVGIGQISSEVPQNLSASRPQDRQFILSSKKLLLSDSGFYLCAWSVESGKTQYFGPGTRLLVL.

V usage is TRBV19 and J usage is TRBJ2-7; D remains ambiguous. Germline V gives CDR1 LNHDA, CDR2 SQIVND (reference sequence). Trimming removed 9 bases at V and 5 bases at J, with 11 bases between. There are 11 residues in the CDR3. This chain's CDR3 is CASPVPNEQYF. The CDR3 nucleotides read TGTGCCAGCCCAGTCCCAAACGAGCAGTACTTC. Combining the CDR3 with reference TRBV19 and TRBJ2-7 gives the whole variable domain DGGITQSPKYLFRKEGQNVTLSCEQNLNHDAMYWYRQDPGQGLRLIYYSQIVNDFQKGDIAEGYSVSREKKESFPLTVTSAQKNPTAFYLCASPVPNEQYFGPGTRLTVT.

V is TRBV2 and J is TRBJ2-3; 7 bases are shared with TRBD1. Germline CDR1 is SNHLY and CDR2 is FYNNEI. The CDR3 spans 14 residues. The J segment lost 0 bases and the V segment lost 7 bases, leaving 4 bases of the junction unmatched. The CDR3 bases are TGTGCCAGCATGGACAGGCCTAGCACAGATACGCAGTATTTT. Its translation is CASMDRPSTDTQYF.

The chain links TRBV18 to TRBJ2-5, with D tentatively TRBD1 (5 bases). Germline V gene data show CDR1 as KGHSH and CDR2 as LQKENI. V lost 5 bases, J lost 5 bases, and 12 bases lay in between. The CDR3 extends over 13 amino acids. The CDR3: CASSFDRIETQYF. DNA of the CDR3: TGTGCCAGCTCATTCGACAGAATCGAGACCCAGTACTTC.

The genes are TRBV21-1 and TRBJ1-1; TRBD1, the table's D call, lacks a check against the DNA. TRBV21-1 is labeled a pseudogene. The CDR3 totals 10 residues. CDR3: CASSPRQDLF. The CDR3 DNA reads TGTGCCAGCAGCCCCCGACAGGACCTTTTT.

The chain recombines TRBV6-6 with TRBJ1-2; no definite D call. This CDR3 is 10 amino acids long. Germline V gene lookup returns CDR1 MNHNY and CDR2 SVGAGI (reference sequence). The V gene lost 5 bases and the J gene lost 4 bases, with 2 bases spanning the gap. CDR3 coding DNA: TGTGCCAGCAGTGGCTATGGCTACACCTTC. It codes for CASSGYGYTF.

The chain uses TRBV6-1 and TRBJ1-2; D uncertain. The CDR3 runs to 13 residues. V was shortened by 3 bases and J by 4 bases, with 9 bases between the two germline ends. Germline CDR1 and CDR2: MNHNS and SASEGT. DNA for the CDR3: TGTGCCAGCAGTGAGGATCACCTCTATGGCTACACCTTC. It specifies CASSEDHLYGYTF.

V and J are TRBV9 and TRBJ1-2, with 8 bases lining up with TRBD1. The junction had 11 bases not matched to a gene; V was cut back by 3 bases and J by 4 bases. Per the germline V gene, CDR1 is SGDLS and CDR2 is YYNGEE. The CDR3 length is 16 residues. For the CDR3, the DNA is TGTGCCAGCAGCGCCTACTCCGGGACAGGCGTCTATGGCTACACCTTC. Translation: CASSAYSGTGVYGYTF.

The chain carries TRBV5-6 and TRBJ2-7; 7 nucleotides line up with TRBD2. CDR1 is SGHDT, CDR2 YYEEEE, per germline. V dropped 4 bases and J dropped 5; count of bases not matched to a gene: 3. The CDR3 contains 12 residues. In DNA form, the CDR3 reads TGTGCCAGCAGCGCGGGGACTAACGAGCAGTACTTC. Its translation: CASSAGTNEQYF.

The chain combines TRBV4-1 with TRBJ1-3; a possible D gene is TRBD1 (6 bases). V dropped 4 bases and J dropped 2 bases, with 18 bases sitting between them. Germline V CDR1 and CDR2: MGHRA, YSYEKL. This CDR3 has 17 amino acids. CDR3: CASSLVEGGGTGNTIYF. The CDR3 DNA is TGCGCCAGCAGCCTCGTGGAGGGGGGGGGAACTGGAAACACCATATATTTT.

This chain uses TRBV7-9 with TRBJ2-4, with a possible D match to TRBD2 (6 bases). This CDR3 region has 12 residues. Germline V lookup: CDR1 SEHNR, CDR2 FQNEAQ (reference sequence). V lost 5 bases to trimming and J lost 8 bases, with 10 bases between them. CDR3 coding DNA: TGTGCCAGCAGCCTAGGAGGGGACATTCAGTACTTC. Its translation is CASSLGGDIQYF.

By sample share, this clone is medium-sized (0.01 to 0.1%). The rearrangement links TRBV10-3 to TRBJ2-3, with D unclear. The CDR3 contains 14 residues. Germline V gene lookup returns CDR1 ENHRY and CDR2 SYGVKD. V dropped 0 bases and J dropped 3 bases, with 7 bases sitting between them. CDR3 protein: CAISESGSTDTQYF. The DNA for the CDR3 is TGTGCCATCAGTGAGTCTGGGTCAACAGATACGCAGTATTTT.

The rearrangement uses TRBV2 and TRBJ2-5, with D possibly matching TRBD2 (6 bases). The V gene lost 4 bases and the J gene lost 7 bases, with 19 bases spanning the gap. CDR3 length: 15 residues. Germline CDR1 reads SNHLY; CDR2 reads FYNNEI. The DNA of the CDR3 is TGTGCCAGCAGTGCCGGTAGACTGGCCGGGGGGACCCAGTACTTC. Encoded protein: CASSAGRLAGGTQYF.

The chain recombines TRBV2 with TRBJ1-6, with 8 positions matching TRBD1. CDR1 SNHLY and CDR2 FYNNEI come from the germline V gene. V lost 3 bases, J lost 9 bases, and 1 base stayed unmatched. This CDR3 is built from 13 residues. The CDR3 protein is CASSDRGPSPLHF. The CDR3 nucleotides are TGTGCCAGCAGTGACAGGGGGCCTTCACCCCTCCACTTT. Supplemented by reference TRBV2 and TRBJ1-6, the full variable domain reads EPEVTQTPSHQVTQMGQEVILRCVPISNHLYFYWYRQILGQKVEFLVSFYNNEISEKSEIFDDQFSVERPDGSNFTLKIRSTKLEDSAMYFCASSDRGPSPLHFGNGTRLTVT.

CDR3 in amino acids: CASRTGGSSGNTIYF. DNA for the CDR3: TGTGCCAGCAGGACAGGGGGGTCCTCTGGAAACACCATATATTTT. The rearrangement joins TRBV6-5 to TRBJ1-3; 9 bases are shared with TRBD1. The CDR3 loop spans 15 amino acids. Germline V gene sequence: CDR1 MNHEY, CDR2 SVGAGI. Unmatched junction bases numbered 3, after V lost 6 bases and J lost 0 bases.

The chain employs TRBV2 and TRBJ2-3, with 9 bases aligning to TRBD2. With V trimmed by 10 bases and J by 3 bases, 11 bases remained unmatched. The CDR3 length is 15 residues. The germline CDR1 and CDR2 sequences are SNHLY and FYNNEI. CDR3 protein: CATTRGGSETDTQYF. Here the CDR3 DNA reads TGTGCCACAACGCGGGGGGGCAGTGAAACAGATACGCAGTATTTT.

The J gene is TRBJ2-2, the V gene TRBV19; D gene ambiguous. The ends were cut back, 3 bases at V and 7 bases at J, with 9 bases in the middle. The CDR3 has 13 amino acids. Germline CDR1 reads LNHDA; CDR2 reads SQIVND (reference sequence). For the CDR3, the DNA is TGTGCCAGTAGTATGGGTTTCGGCGGGGAGCTGTTTTTT. Translating it yields CASSMGFGGELFF.

The V call is TRBV7-2, the J call TRBJ2-3, with 9 bases that match TRBD2. V was clipped by 4 bases and J by 0 bases; unmatched bases: 14. CDR3 size: 19 residues. The V gene's germline CDR1 is SGHTA and CDR2 FQGNSA. CDR3 residues: CASSSRAASGIASTDTQYF. DNA of the CDR3: TGTGCCAGCAGCTCAAGGGCGGCTAGCGGGATCGCTAGCACAGATACGCAGTATTTT.

This clone ranks as medium-sized. This CDR3 is CASSIDWNRGRPNEQYF. Here the CDR3 DNA reads TGTGCCAGTAGTATAGATTGGAACAGGGGGCGACCCAACGAGCAGTACTTC. V gene TRBV19 combines with J gene TRBJ2-7; 9 bases agree with TRBD1. V shed 0 bases, J shed 5 bases, and the junction held 11 bases outside the gene matches. Germline loops: CDR1 LNHDA, CDR2 SQIVND (reference sequence). The CDR3 totals 17 residues.

The chain has TRBV10-3 and TRBJ2-7, with 8 bases lining up with TRBD2. CDR3 length: 14 residues. Germline lookup yields CDR1 ENHRY and CDR2 SYGVKD. V dropped 2 bases and J dropped 6; count of bases not matched to a gene: 6. Written as DNA, the CDR3 is TGTGCCATCAGTGAGCGGGGGGGGGCACTCGAGCAGTACTTC. Translated, it gives CAISERGGALEQYF.

V and J are TRBV19 and TRBJ2-1; 11 bases align to TRBD2. The ends lost 3 bases at V and 5 bases at J; junction bases unmatched: 6. Germline CDR1 reads LNHDA; CDR2 reads SQIVND (reference sequence). The CDR3 runs to 16 residues. The CDR3 region has the DNA TGTGCCAGTAGTATTTACTCTAGCGGGGGGAACAATGAGCAGTTCTTC. This sequence encodes CASSIYSSGGNNEQFF.

The chain joins TRBV5-1 to TRBJ1-4; D uncertain. The CDR3 sequence is 15 residues long. Trimming cost V 5 bases and J 0 bases, with 11 bases left between them. Per germline, CDR1 SGHRS and CDR2 YFSETQ. The chain's CDR3 is CASSPGSSTNEKLFF. DNA for the CDR3: TGCGCCAGCAGTCCCGGGTCCTCAACTAATGAAAAACTGTTTTTT.

This clone has a single count. The chain combines TRBV19 with TRBJ2-2, with 8 bases identical to TRBD1. Germline assignment: CDR1 LNHDA and CDR2 SQIVND (reference sequence). The CDR3 has 16 amino acids. The J segment lost 4 bases and the V segment lost 4 bases, leaving 8 bases of the junction unmatched. CDR3 residues: CASSTLDRVGTGELFF. The CDR3 DNA follows: TGTGCCAGTAGTACGCTGGACAGGGTAGGCACCGGGGAGCTGTTTTTT.